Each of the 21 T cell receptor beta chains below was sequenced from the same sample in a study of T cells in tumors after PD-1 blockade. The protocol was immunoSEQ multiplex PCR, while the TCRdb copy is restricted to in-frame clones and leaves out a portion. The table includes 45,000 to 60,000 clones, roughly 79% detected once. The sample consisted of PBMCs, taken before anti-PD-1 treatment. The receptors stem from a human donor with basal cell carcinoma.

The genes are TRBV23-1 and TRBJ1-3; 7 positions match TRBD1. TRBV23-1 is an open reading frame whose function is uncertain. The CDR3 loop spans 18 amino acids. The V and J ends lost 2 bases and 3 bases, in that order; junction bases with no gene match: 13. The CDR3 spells CASSQTGAPGGNGNTIYF. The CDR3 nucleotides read TGCGCCAGCAGTCAAACCGGGGCCCCAGGGGGTAATGGAAACACCATATATTTT.

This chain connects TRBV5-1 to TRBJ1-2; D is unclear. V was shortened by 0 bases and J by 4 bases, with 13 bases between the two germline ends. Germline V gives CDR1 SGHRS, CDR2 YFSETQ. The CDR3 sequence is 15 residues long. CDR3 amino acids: CASSLVQPRIYGYTF. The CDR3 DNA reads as TGCGCCAGCAGCTTGGTACAGCCCCGTATCTATGGCTACACCTTC.

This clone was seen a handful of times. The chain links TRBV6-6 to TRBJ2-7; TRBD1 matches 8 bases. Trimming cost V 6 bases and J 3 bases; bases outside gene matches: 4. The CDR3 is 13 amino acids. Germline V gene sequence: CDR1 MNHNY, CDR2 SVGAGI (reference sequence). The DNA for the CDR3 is TGTGCCAGCAGCGCTACAGGGGGCTACGAGCAGTACTTC. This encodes CASSATGGYEQYF.

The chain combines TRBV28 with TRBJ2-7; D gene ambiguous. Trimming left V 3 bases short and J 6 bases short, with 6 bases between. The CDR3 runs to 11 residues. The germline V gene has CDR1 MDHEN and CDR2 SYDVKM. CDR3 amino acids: CASSFRSEQYF. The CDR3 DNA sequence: TGTGCCAGCAGTTTTCGGTCCGAGCAGTACTTC. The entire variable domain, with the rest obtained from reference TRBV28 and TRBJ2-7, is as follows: DVKVTQSSRYLVKRTGEKVFLECVQDMDHENMFWYRQDPGLGLRLIYFSYDVKMKEKGDIPEGYSVSREKKERFSLILESASTNQTSMYLCASSFRSEQYFGPGTRLTVT.

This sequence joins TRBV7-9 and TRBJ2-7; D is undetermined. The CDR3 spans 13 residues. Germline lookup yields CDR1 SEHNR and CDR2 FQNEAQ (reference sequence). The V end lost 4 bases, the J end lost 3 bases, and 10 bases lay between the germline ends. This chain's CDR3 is CASSSSSNYEQYF. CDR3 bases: TGTGCCAGCAGCTCTTCATCAAACTACGAGCAGTACTTC.

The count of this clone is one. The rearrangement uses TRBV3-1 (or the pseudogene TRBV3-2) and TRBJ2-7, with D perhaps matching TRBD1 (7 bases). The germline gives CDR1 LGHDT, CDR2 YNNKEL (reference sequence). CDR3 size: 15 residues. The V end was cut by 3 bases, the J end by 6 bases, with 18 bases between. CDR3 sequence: CASSHPQEGAGEQYF. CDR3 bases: TGTGCCAGCAGCCATCCTCAGGAGGGGGCTGGCGAGCAGTACTTC.

CDR3 DNA: TGCACCAGCAGCCAAGGGACCCGGGGGGAAAAACTGTTTTTT. This codes for CTSSQGTRGEKLFF. J is TRBJ1-4 and V is TRBV1. TRBV1 is recorded as a pseudogene. The CDR3 contains 14 residues.

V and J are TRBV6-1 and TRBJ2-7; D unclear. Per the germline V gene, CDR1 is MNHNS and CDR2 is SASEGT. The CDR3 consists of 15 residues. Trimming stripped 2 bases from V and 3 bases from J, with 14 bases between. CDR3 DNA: TGTGCCAGCAGTGAATCGCTGGGTAACATCTACGAGCAGTACTTC. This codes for CASSESLGNIYEQYF.

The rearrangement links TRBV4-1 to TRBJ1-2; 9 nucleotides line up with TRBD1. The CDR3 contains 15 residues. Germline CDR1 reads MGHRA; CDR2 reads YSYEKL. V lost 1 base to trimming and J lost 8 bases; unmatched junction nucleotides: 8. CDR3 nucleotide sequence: TGCGCCAGCAGCCAAGGATCGGACAGGGGAGGGGGCTACACCTTC. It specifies CASSQGSDRGGGYTF.

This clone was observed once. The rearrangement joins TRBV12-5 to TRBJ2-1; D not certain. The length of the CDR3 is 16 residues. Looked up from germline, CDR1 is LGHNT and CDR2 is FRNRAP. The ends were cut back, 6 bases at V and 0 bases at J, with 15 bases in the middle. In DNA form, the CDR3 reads TGTGCTAGTGGCAGCCGACGGGTAAGCTCCTACAATGAGCAGTTCTTC. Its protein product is CASGSRRVSSYNEQFF. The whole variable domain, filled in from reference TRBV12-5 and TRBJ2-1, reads DARVTQTPRHKVTEMGQEVTMRCQPILGHNTVFWYRQTMMQGLELLAYFRNRAPLDDSGMPKDRFSAEMPDATLATLKIQPSEPRDSAVYFCASGSRRVSSYNEQFFGPGTRLTVL.

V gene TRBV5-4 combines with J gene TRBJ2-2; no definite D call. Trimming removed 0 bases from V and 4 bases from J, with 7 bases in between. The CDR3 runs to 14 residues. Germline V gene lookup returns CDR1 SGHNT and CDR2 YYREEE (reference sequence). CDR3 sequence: CASSLEIFTGELFF. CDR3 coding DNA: TGTGCCAGCAGCTTGGAGATTTTCACCGGGGAGCTGTTTTTT.

The CDR3 DNA is TGTGCCACCAGTGATAATCGGGACCGCAGCACAGATACGCAGTATTTT. As protein: CATSDNRDRSTDTQYF. J is TRBJ2-3 and V is TRBV24-1; D tentatively fits TRBD1 or TRBD2 (5 bases each). Germline values: CDR1 KGHDR, CDR2 SFDVKD. Deletions cut 3 bases from V and 0 bases from J, with 12 bases between. The length of the CDR3 is 16 residues.

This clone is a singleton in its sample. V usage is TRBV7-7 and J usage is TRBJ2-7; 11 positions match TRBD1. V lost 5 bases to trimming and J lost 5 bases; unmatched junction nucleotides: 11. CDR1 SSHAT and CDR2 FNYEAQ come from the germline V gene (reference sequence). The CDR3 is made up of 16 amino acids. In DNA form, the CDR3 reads TGTGCCAGCAGCCCCTTGGCCGGGACAGGGGGAGACGAGCAGTACTTC. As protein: CASSPLAGTGGDEQYF.

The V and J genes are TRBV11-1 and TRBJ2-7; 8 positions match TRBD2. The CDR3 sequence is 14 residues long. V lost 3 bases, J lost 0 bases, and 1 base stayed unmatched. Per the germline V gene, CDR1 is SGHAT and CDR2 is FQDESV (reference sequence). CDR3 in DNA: TGTGCCAGCAGCTTCGGGGGGGACTCCTACGAGCAGTACTTC. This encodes CASSFGGDSYEQYF.

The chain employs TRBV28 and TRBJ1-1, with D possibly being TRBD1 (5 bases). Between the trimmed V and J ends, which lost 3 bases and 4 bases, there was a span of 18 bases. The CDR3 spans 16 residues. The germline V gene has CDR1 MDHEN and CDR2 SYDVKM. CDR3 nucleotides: TGTGCCAGCAGTTTGGGGACCGTTTCTGAGACCACTGAAGCTTTCTTT. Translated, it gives CASSLGTVSETTEAFF.

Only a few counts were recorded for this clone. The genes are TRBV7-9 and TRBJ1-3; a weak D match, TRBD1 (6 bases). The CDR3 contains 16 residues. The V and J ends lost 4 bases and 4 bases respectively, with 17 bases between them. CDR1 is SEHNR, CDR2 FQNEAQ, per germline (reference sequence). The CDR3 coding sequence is TGTGCCAGCAGCTCCCAGTTGCGGGACAACGGAAACACCATATATTTT. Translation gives CASSSQLRDNGNTIYF. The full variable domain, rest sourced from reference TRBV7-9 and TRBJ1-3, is DTGVSQNPRHKITKRGQNVTFRCDPISEHNRLYWYRQTLGQGPEFLTYFQNEAQLEKSRLLSDRFSAERPKGSFSTLEIQRTEQGDSAMYLCASSSQLRDNGNTIYFGEGSWLTVV.

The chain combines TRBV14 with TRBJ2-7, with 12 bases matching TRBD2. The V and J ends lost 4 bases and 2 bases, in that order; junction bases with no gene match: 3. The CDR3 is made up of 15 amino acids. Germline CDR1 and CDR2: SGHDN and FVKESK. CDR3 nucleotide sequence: TGTGCCAGCAGCCCCGCTAGCGGGAGGGCCTACGAGCAGTACTTC. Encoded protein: CASSPASGRAYEQYF.

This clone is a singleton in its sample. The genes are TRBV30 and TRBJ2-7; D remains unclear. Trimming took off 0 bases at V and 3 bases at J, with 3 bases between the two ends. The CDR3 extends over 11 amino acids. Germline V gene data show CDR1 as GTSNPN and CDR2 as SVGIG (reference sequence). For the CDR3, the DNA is TGTGCCTGGAGTGTACGCTACGAGCAGTACTTC. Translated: CAWSVRYEQYF.

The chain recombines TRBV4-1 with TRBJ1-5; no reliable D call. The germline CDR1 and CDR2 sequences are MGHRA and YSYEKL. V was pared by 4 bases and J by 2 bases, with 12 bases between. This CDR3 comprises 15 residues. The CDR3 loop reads CASSLDFTGNQPQHF. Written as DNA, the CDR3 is TGCGCCAGCAGCCTCGACTTTACAGGCAATCAGCCCCAGCATTTT.

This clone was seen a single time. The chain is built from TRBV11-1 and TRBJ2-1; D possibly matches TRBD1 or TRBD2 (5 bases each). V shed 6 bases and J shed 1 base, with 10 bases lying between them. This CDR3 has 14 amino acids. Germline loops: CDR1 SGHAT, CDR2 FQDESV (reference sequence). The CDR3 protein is CASREGTSYNEQFF. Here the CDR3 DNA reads TGTGCCAGCAGAGAGGGGACGTCCTACAATGAGCAGTTCTTC.

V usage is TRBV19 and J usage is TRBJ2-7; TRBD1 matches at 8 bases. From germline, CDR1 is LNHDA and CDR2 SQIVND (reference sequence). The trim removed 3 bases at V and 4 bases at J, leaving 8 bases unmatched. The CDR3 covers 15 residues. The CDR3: CASSIGPGGSYEQYF. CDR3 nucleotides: TGTGCCAGTAGTATTGGGCCAGGGGGCTCGTACGAGCAGTACTTC.